This TCR beta chain was identified during a study of T cell responses to AZD1222 COVID-19 vaccine. V lost 1 base and J lost 3, with 14 bases in between. The CDR3 extends over 16 amino acids. The V gene's germline CDR1 is LGHDT and CDR2 YNNKEL (reference sequence). Method: immunoSEQ multiplex PCR; TCRdb's copy keeps in-frame clones and lacks some. The sample lists about 110,000 clones, less than 95% occurring once. This receptor was identified in an adult who received the AZD1222 COVID-19 vaccine. The chain combines TRBV3-1 (or the pseudogene TRBV3-2) with TRBJ2-3; the D gene is possibly TRBD2 (6 bases). Material: peripheral blood, obtained 28 days after the second AZD1222 dose. The CDR3 loop is CASSQVVGRRTDTQYF. The CDR3 DNA follows: TGTGCCAGCAGCCAAGTTGTGGGGAGGAGAACAGATACGCAGTATTTT.